A selection of T cell receptor beta chains follows, all from one sample in a study of cytomegalovirus exposure and HLA in healthy donors. TCRdb keeps only in-frame clones here, not all; method: immunoSEQ multiplex PCR. Of about 280,000 clones in the sample, 70% to 90% were seen once. Sequenced input: PBMCs. Receptor source: a woman aged 18-29 years in good health and CMV-seronegative. Each CDR3 is given with its conserved first and last residue. The size of a clone is reported for some rows only, either as once, few or many, or as a class for expanded clones.

CAISESGTARGYTF	TRBJ1-2	14	TRBV10-3	once
CASSQGSSGGYYEQYF	TRBJ2-7	16	TRBV4-1	.
CASSLSGAFF	TRBJ1-1	10	TRBV5-1	.
CASSDGTGAYQPQHF	TRBJ1-5	15	TRBV5-4	.
CASSSRQGEPYEQYF	TRBJ2-7	15	TRBV13	.
CSVADGYTF	TRBJ1-2	9	TRBV29-1	.
CASSLGVQPQHF	TRBJ1-5	12	TRBV7-2	.
CAWSFTGGSYNSPLHF	TRBJ1-6	16	TRBV30	.
CGGRTGDYGYTF	TRBJ1-2	12	TRBV29-1	.
CASGLVYGDRGETQYF	TRBJ2-5	16	TRBV12-5	.
CASSEAATATF	TRBJ1-2	11	TRBV6-1	.
CAIRPDQGTSYEQYF	TRBJ2-7	15	TRBV10-3	.
CSVLDSFEQYF	TRBJ2-7	11	TRBV29-1	.
CSAPAQAEIYTQYF	TRBJ2-3	14	TRBV29-1	.
CASSVAVGASSYEQYF	TRBJ2-7	16	TRBV9	once
CASNQGVGREQFF	TRBJ2-1	13	TRBV6-5	.
CASRGTGGETQYF	TRBJ2-5	13	TRBV6-5	.
CSVRDTTKNTGELFF	TRBJ2-2	15	TRBV29-1	.
CASSAREGHPNTEAFF	TRBJ1-1	16	TRBV2	.
CASSLLTGILQETQYF	TRBJ2-5	16	TRBV2	.
CSGLHYVEQYF	TRBJ2-7	11	TRBV20-1	.
CASSESTGHNSPLHF	TRBJ1-6	15	TRBV25-1	.
CASSLEPSGGAASEQFF	TRBJ2-1	17	TRBV5-1	.
CASWGGGNTEAFF	TRBJ1-1	13	TRBV27	.
CASSLAGGLSGYTF	TRBJ1-2	14	TRBV11-2	.
CASGSPGYEQYF	.	12	TRBV12-5	.
CASSSRTSGARDIQYF	TRBJ2-4	16	TRBV5-4	.
CAIKVGGAGGVGNTIYF	TRBJ1-3	17	TRBV10-3	.
CAWSRDTEAFF	TRBJ1-1	11	TRBV30	.
CASRPIGTNRPNSPLHF	TRBJ1-6	17	TRBV28	.
CASRALTATNEKLFF	TRBJ1-4	15	TRBV5-1	.
CASSPLWGVSYEQYF	TRBJ2-7	15	TRBV5-6	.
CASSLQGGDTQYF	TRBJ2-3	13	TRBV5-8	.
CASSPRLAGGKNTGELFF	TRBJ2-2	18	TRBV13	.
CASSTVLNTEAFF	TRBJ1-1	13	TRBV2	.
CAIRSGLINTGELFF	TRBJ2-2	15	TRBV10-3	once
CASSQDEAGLVIQYF	TRBJ2-4	15	TRBV4-1	once